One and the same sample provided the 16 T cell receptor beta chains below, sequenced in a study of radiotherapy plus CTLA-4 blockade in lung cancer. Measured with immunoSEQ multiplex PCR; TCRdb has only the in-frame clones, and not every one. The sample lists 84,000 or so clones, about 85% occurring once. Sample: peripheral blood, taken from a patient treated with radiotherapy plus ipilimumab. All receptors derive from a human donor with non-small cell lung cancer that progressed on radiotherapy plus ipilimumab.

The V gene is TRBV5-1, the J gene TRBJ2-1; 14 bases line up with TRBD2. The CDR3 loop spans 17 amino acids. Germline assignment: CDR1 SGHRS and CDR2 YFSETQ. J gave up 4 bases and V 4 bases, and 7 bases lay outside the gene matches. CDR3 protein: CASSPTGLAGVYNEQFF. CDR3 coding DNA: TGCGCCAGCAGCCCCACGGGACTAGCGGGAGTGTACAATGAGCAGTTCTTC.

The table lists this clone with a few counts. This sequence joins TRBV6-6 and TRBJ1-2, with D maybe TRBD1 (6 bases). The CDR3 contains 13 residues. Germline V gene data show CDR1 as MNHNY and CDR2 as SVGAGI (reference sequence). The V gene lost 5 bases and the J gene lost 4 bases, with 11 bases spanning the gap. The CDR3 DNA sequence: TGTGCCAGCAGTCCCCCAGGGGTCTATGGCTACACCTTC. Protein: CASSPPGVYGYTF.

The CDR3 region has the DNA TGTGCCAGCAGTGAGCAGAGACAGAAGTCCTCTGGGGCCAACGTCCTGACTTTC. Protein sequence: CASSEQRQKSSGANVLTF. The chain joins TRBV6-1 to TRBJ2-6, with a possible D match to TRBD1 (5 bases). The CDR3 length is 18 residues. Trimming pared 3 bases from V and 0 bases from J, leaving 15 bases between. Per the germline V gene, CDR1 is MNHNS and CDR2 is SASEGT.

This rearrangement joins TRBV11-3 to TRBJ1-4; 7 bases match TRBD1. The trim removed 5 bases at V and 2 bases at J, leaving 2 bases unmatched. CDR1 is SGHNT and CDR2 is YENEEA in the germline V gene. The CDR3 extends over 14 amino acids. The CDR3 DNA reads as TGTGCCAGCAGCCGGGACAGTACTAATGAAAAACTGTTTTTT. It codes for CASSRDSTNEKLFF.

Written as DNA, the CDR3 is TGTGCCAGCAGTGAAGGTGGGGGGAGATGGACTGAAGCTTTCTTT. Protein: CASSEGGGRWTEAFF. The chain uses TRBV25-1 and TRBJ1-1, with D perhaps matching TRBD1 (5 bases). This CDR3 spans 15 amino acids. Germline assignment: CDR1 MGHDK and CDR2 SYGVNS. V dropped 2 bases and J dropped 5 bases, with 15 bases sitting between them.

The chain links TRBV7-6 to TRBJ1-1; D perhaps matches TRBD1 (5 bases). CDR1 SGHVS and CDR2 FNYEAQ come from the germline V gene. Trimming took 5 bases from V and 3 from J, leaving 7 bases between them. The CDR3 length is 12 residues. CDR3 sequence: CASSQGDTEAFF. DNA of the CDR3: TGTGCCAGCAGCCAAGGGGACACTGAAGCTTTCTTT.

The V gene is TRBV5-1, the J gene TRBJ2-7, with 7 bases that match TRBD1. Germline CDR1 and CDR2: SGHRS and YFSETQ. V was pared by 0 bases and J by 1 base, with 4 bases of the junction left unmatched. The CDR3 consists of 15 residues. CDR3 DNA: TGCGCCAGCAGCTTGGGGGGACAGCCATCCTACGAGCAGTACTTC. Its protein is CASSLGGQPSYEQYF.

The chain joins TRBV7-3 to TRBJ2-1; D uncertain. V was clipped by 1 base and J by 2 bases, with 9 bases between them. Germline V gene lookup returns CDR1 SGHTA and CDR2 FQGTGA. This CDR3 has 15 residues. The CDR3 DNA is TGTGCCAGCAGCTTAAAATGGGCGACCTACAATGAGCAGTTCTTC. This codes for CASSLKWATYNEQFF. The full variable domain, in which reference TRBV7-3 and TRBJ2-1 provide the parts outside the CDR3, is GAGVSQTPSNKVTEKGKYVELRCDPISGHTALYWYRQSLGQGPEFLIYFQGTGAADDSGLPNDRFFAVRPEGSVSTLKIQRTERGDSAVYLCASSLKWATYNEQFFGPGTRLTVL.

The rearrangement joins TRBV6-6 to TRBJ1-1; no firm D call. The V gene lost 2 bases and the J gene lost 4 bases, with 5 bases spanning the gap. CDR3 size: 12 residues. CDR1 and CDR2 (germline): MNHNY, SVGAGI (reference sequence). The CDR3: CASSYDGTEAFF. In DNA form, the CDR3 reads TGTGCCAGCAGTTACGACGGCACTGAAGCTTTCTTT.

CDR3 bases: TGTGCCAGCAGAACGGGACAGGGGACCACTGAAGCTTTCTTT. Amino acids: CASRTGQGTTEAFF. The rearrangement joins TRBV6-5 to TRBJ1-1; 10 bases line up with TRBD1. Germline V gene lookup returns CDR1 MNHEY and CDR2 SVGAGI. Trimming removed 6 bases from V and 4 bases from J; junction bases left unmatched: 5. The CDR3 is 14 residues long.

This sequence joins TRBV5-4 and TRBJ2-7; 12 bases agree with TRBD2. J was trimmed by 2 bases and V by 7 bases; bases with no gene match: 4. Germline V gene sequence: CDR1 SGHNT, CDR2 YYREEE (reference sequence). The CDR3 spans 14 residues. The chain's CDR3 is CASRPSGGAYEQYF. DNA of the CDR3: TGTGCCAGCCGTCCTAGCGGGGGGGCCTACGAGCAGTACTTC.

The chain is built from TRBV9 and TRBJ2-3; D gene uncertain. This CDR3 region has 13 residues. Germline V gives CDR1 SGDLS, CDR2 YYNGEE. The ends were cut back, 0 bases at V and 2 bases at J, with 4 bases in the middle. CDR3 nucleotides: TGTGCCAGCAGCGTAGATGCCACAGATACGCAGTATTTT. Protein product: CASSVDATDTQYF.

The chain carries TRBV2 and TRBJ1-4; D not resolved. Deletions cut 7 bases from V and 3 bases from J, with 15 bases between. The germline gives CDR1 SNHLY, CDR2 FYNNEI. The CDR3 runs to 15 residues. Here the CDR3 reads CASTNLPDANEKLFF. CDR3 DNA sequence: TGTGCCAGCACCAACCTCCCCGACGCTAATGAAAAACTGTTTTTT.

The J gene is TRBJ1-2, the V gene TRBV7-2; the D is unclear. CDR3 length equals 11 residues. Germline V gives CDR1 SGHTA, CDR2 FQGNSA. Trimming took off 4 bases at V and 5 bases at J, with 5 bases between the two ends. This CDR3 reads CASSYGYGYTF. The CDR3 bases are TGTGCCAGCAGCTATGGATATGGCTACACCTTC.

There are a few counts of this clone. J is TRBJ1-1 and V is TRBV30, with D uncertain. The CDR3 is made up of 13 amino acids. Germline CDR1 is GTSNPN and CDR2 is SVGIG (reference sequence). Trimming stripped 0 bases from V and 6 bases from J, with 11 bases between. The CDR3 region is CAWSVLSPPEAFF. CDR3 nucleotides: TGTGCCTGGAGTGTACTCTCCCCACCTGAAGCTTTCTTT.

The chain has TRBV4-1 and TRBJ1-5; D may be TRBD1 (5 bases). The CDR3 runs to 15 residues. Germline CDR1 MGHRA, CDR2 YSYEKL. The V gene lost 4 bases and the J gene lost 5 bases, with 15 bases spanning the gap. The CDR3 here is CASSLRSGRDQPQHF. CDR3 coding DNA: TGCGCCAGCAGCCTCAGGTCGGGGCGGGATCAGCCCCAGCATTTT.